These T cell receptor beta chains were read from a single sample in a study of immune cell composition in non-small cell lung cancer. TCRdb's copy holds only in-frame clones and misses some; the assay was immunoSEQ multiplex PCR. In the table there are a few thousand clones, around 70% of which are singletons. The specimen was lung tumor tissue. These receptors all stem from a human donor with non-small cell lung cancer. Both conserved end residues are part of each CDR3. D genes are given only for firm matches. Size is omitted from some rows. Given values are once, few, many or a class for expanded clones.

j_gene: TRBJ1-2
abundance: .
v_gene: TRBV7-9
d_gene: .
CDR3aa: CASSTGTKERGYTF
CDR3nt: TGTGCCAGCAGTACCGGGACAAAAGAACGAGGCTACACCTTC

j_gene: TRBJ2-3
abundance: .
v_gene: TRBV18
d_gene: .
CDR3aa: CASSPLPQDVADTQYF
CDR3nt: TGTGCCAGCTCACCTCTCCCACAGGACGTAGCAGATACGCAGTATTTT

j_gene: TRBJ2-6
abundance: .
v_gene: TRBV25-1
d_gene: TRBD1
CDR3aa: CASSDGDRHSGANVLTF
CDR3nt: TGTGCCAGCAGTGACGGGGACAGACACTCTGGGGCCAACGTCCTGACTTTC

j_gene: TRBJ2-2
abundance: .
v_gene: TRBV6-1
d_gene: .
CDR3aa: CASSEAWATGELFF
CDR3nt: TGTGCCAGCAGTGAAGCCTGGGCTACCGGGGAGCTGTTTTTT

j_gene: TRBJ2-2
abundance: .
v_gene: TRBV11-3
d_gene: .
CDR3aa: CASSPDKGQNTGELFF
CDR3nt: TGTGCCAGCAGCCCCGACAAGGGGCAGAACACCGGGGAGCTGTTTTTT

j_gene: TRBJ1-2
abundance: few
v_gene: TRBV28
d_gene: TRBD1
CDR3aa: CASSGGGQGNYGYTF
CDR3nt: TGTGCCAGCAGTGGGGGGGGACAGGGGAACTATGGCTACACCTTC

j_gene: TRBJ1-2
abundance: .
v_gene: TRBV6-5
d_gene: .
CDR3aa: CASSYDFLGDGYTF
CDR3nt: TGTGCCAGCAGTTACGACTTTCTGGGTGATGGCTACACCTTC

j_gene: TRBJ1-2
abundance: .
v_gene: TRBV28
d_gene: .
CDR3aa: CASSWGSTTYGYTF
CDR3nt: TGTGCCAGCAGCTGGGGCTCTACGACCTATGGCTACACCTTC

j_gene: TRBJ2-2
abundance: .
v_gene: TRBV11-3
d_gene: .
CDR3aa: CASSPHVTGELFF
CDR3nt: TGTGCCAGCAGCCCCCATGTGACCGGGGAGCTGTTTTTT

j_gene: TRBJ2-1
abundance: .
v_gene: TRBV15
d_gene: .
CDR3aa: CATSRASPEQFF
CDR3nt: TGTGCCACCAGCAGAGCCAGTCCTGAGCAGTTCTTC